Each of the 5 T cell receptor beta chains below was sequenced from the same sample in a study of blood T cell repertoires in COVID-19 (dated by TCRdb to about 2020). The method was the immunoSEQ multiplex PCR assay. Held by TCRdb, this immuneACCESS table contains in-frame sequences only and omits some clones. Under half of the omission traces to an unresolved V gene where checked; the cause of the rest is unknown. The sample yields around 300,000 clones; about nine tenths were counted once. Clones ranked in the top ten supply about 0.94% of the sample. Input material: peripheral blood. These receptors all stem from a woman between 35 and 50 years old who had recovered from COVID-19.

The genes are TRBV10-2 and TRBJ2-3; maybe TRBD1 (5 bases). V was trimmed by 7 bases and J by 0 bases, leaving 17 bases between them. Germline assignment: CDR1 WSHSY and CDR2 SAAADI. This CDR3 spans 16 amino acids. In DNA form, the CDR3 reads TGCGCCAGCACTCAAAGGGGCCCCCTTAGCACAGATACGCAGTATTTT. Its translation: CASTQRGPLSTDTQYF.

V is TRBV19 and J is TRBJ2-3; perhaps TRBD1 as D (6 bases). Germline CDR1 LNHDA, CDR2 SQIVND (reference sequence). V was pared by 4 bases and J by 6 bases, with 11 bases between. The length of the CDR3 is 13 residues. The CDR3 protein is CASSRTESDTQYF. CDR3 sequence (DNA): TGTGCCAGTAGTAGGACAGAGTCGGATACGCAGTATTTT.

V and J are TRBV12-3 or TRBV12-4 and TRBJ2-1, with a possible D match to TRBD2 (5 bases). This CDR3 comprises 11 residues. V was shortened by 8 bases and J by 8 bases, with 10 bases between the two germline ends. Written as DNA, the CDR3 is TGTGCCAGCCGAGCCGGGGATGAGCAGTTCTTC. This sequence encodes CASRAGDEQFF.

The gene calls are TRBV5-6 and TRBJ2-7; D not certain. Germline V CDR1 and CDR2: SGHDT, YYEEEE. Trimming removed 3 bases from V and 1 base from J, with 8 bases in between. The CDR3 runs 13 residues. As DNA, the CDR3 is TGTGCCAGCAGCTGGGCAGTATCCTACGAGCAGTACTTC. Amino acids: CASSWAVSYEQYF. Based on the CDR3 plus reference TRBV5-6 and TRBJ2-7, the full variable domain is DAGVTQSPTHLIKTRGQQVTLRCSPKSGHDTVSWYQQALGQGPQFIFQYYEEEERQRGNFPDRFSGHQFPNYSSELNVNALLLGDSALYLCASSWAVSYEQYFGPGTRLTVT.

J is TRBJ2-7 and V is TRBV6-5, with TRBD2 identical over 8 bases. Germline V lookup: CDR1 MNHEY, CDR2 SVGAGI. Germline trimming cut 10 bases from V and 4 bases from J; bases unmatched to any gene: 12. The CDR3 is 14 residues long. Here the CDR3 reads CATSTGGPPYEQYF. Here the CDR3 DNA reads TGTGCCACCTCGACGGGAGGGCCCCCGTACGAGCAGTACTTC.